The rows below give T cell receptor beta chains drawn from one sample of a study of OX40 agonist ivuxolimab in advanced cancers. TCRdb's table, derived via immunoSEQ multiplex PCR, lists solely in-frame clones and lacks some. The repertoire consists of about 120,000 clones, with just under 95% occurring once and the leading ten covering 0.15% to 0.19%. The sample was CD4+ or CD8+ T cells sorted from blood, taken in a trial of the OX40 agonist ivuxolimab. The receptors here all came from an adult with an advanced solid tumor such as melanoma, head and neck, liver or kidney cancer. Each CDR3 is given with its conserved first and last residue. D genes are given only for firm matches. Only part of the rows carry a size: once, few, many, or a class if the clone is expanded.

few TRBD1 TRBJ2-2 TRBV6-6 TGTGCCAGCAGTTACTCCGGGACAGGGGTCACCGGGGAGCTGTTTTTT CASSYSGTGVTGELFF
NA NA TRBJ2-4 TRBV10-1 TGCGCCAGCAGTGAACGCGTGGTTAATTTCCTAGCCAAAAACATTCAGTACTTC CASSERVVNFLAKNIQYF
NA NA TRBJ2-2 TRBV4-1 TGCGCCAGCAGCCAAGGCCAGCGGGTGGCGAACACCGGGGAGCTGTTTTTT CASSQGQRVANTGELFF
NA NA TRBJ2-6 TRBV27 TGTGCCAGCAGTTTAGGTTGGGCGGCTGGGGCCAACGTCCTGACTTTC CASSLGWAAGANVLTF
NA TRBD1 TRBJ1-1 TRBV6-5 TGTGCCAGCAGCCTCTTCCAGGGGGGGAAGACTGAAGCTTTCTTT CASSLFQGGKTEAFF
NA TRBD1 TRBJ1-2 TRBV2 TGTGCCAACCGGGACAGGGCCCCGGCCAACTATGGCTACACCTTC CANRDRAPANYGYTF
NA NA TRBJ2-7 TRBV28 TGTGCCAGCAGTGTTCTGACCGGCCGGAGCGAGCAGTACTTC CASSVLTGRSEQYF
NA NA TRBJ1-1 TRBV7-3 TGTGCCAGCACGAGGGCGGAGAACACTGAAGCTTTCTTT CASTRAENTEAFF
NA NA TRBJ2-7 TRBV28 TGTGCCAGCAGTTTAGTCTCCTATAGCTCCTACGAGCAGTACTTC CASSLVSYSSYEQYF
NA TRBD1 TRBJ1-1 TRBV4-1 TGCGCCAGCAGCCAACCGGGACAGGGGCTCACTGAAGCTTTCTTT CASSQPGQGLTEAFF
few NA TRBJ1-1 TRBV19 TGTGCCAGTAGTCCCGGGGTGATGGCTGAAGCTTTCTTT CASSPGVMAEAFF
NA NA TRBJ1-3 TRBV7-2 TGTGCCAGCAGCTCTAGGGGCGGCTCTGGAAACACCATATATTTT CASSSRGGSGNTIYF
NA NA TRBJ2-1 TRBV18 TGTGCCAGCTCACCCTTACTCCCGAGACAGGCCTCGTACAATGAGCAGTTCTTC CASSPLLPRQASYNEQFF
NA NA TRBJ1-4 TRBV6-1 TGTGCCAGCAGTGTGGGAGACACAGATAATGAAAAACTGTTTTTT CASSVGDTDNEKLFF
NA NA TRBJ1-1 TRBV19 TGTGCCAGTAGCCCGACACCTGGGACTGAAGCTTTCTTT CASSPTPGTEAFF
once NA TRBJ2-1 TRBV6-1 TGTGCCAGCAGTGTTGTCTTCAATGAGCAGTTCTTC CASSVVFNEQFF
NA NA TRBJ2-3 TRBV7-9 TGTGCCAGCAGTCTGACAGGCACAGATACGCAGTATTTT CASSLTGTDTQYF